The TCR beta chain described here comes from a study of cytomegalovirus exposure and HLA in healthy donors. Participants comprised healthy donors of bone marrow. Likely unrecorded immune exposures existed in these nominally healthy donors. With 0 bases removed from V and 0 bases from J, the gap between germline ends came to 9 bases. Germline loops: CDR1 MNHEY, CDR2 SMNVEV (reference sequence). The CDR3 sequence is 15 residues long. About this clone itself: The antigen remains undetermined.

PCR employed 60 Vbeta and 13 Jbeta primers. Profiling relied on immunoSEQ multiplex PCR, and the TCRdb table lists in-frame clones only, not all of them. This sample has about 71,000 clones, with 70% to 80% found just once. General study findings and limits: In a later analysis, TCR beta V- and J-gene trimming was associated with a missense DCLRE1C variant. An analysis done earlier found most TCR beta V segments productive about 87% or about 30% of the time.

This clonotype was sampled from a woman between 45 and 60 years old in good health and CMV-seropositive. Sequencing was performed on PBMCs. The rearrangement joins TRBV27 to TRBJ2-7, with D maybe TRBD1 (6 bases). The CDR3 nucleotides read TGTGCCAGCAGTTTATCCGGGACAAACTCCTACGAGCAGTACTTC. This codes for CASSLSGTNSYEQYF.